The T cell receptor beta chain described here comes from a study of T cell responses to AZD1222 COVID-19 vaccine. Between the trimmed V and J ends, which lost 5 bases and 0 bases, there was a span of 11 bases. This CDR3 region has 15 residues. CDR1 is ENHRY and CDR2 is SYGVKD in the germline V gene. Data came from immunoSEQ multiplex PCR; TCRdb stores just in-frame clones and leaves some out. The sample consists of about 92,000 clones, approximately 90% of them appearing once. The TCR originated in an adult in good health. This specimen was peripheral blood, taken on day 0 of AZD1222 vaccination. The rearrangement uses TRBV10-3 and TRBJ1-3; no clear D. CDR3 bases: TGTGCCATCAGTCCGGGAGAACTCTCTGGAAACACCATATATTTT. Protein sequence: CAISPGELSGNTIYF.